The 26 T cell receptor beta chains below all came from one sample that was sequenced in a study of cytomegalovirus exposure and HLA in healthy donors. Vbeta (60) and Jbeta (13) primers were used in the PCR. TCRdb's table, derived via immunoSEQ multiplex PCR, lists solely in-frame clones and lacks some. The table records some 150,000 clones, around 79% of them present only once. The sequenced sample was PBMCs. The receptors were gathered from a woman between 40 and 50 years old in good health and CMV-seronegative.

This clone was seen just once. CDR3 amino acids: CASSSRQGNEKLFF. CDR3 bases: TGTGCCAGCAGCTCCCGCCAGGGTAATGAAAAACTGTTTTTT. The chain uses TRBV5-8 and TRBJ1-4, with a weak D call TRBD1 (5 bases). The V gene lost 3 bases and the J gene lost 4 bases, with 10 bases spanning the gap. Germline V CDR1 and CDR2: SGHTS, YDEGEE. The CDR3 has 14 residues.

This chain joins TRBV7-8 and TRBJ1-5; 7 bases are shared with TRBD1. This CDR3 is built from 15 residues. J lost 6 bases, V lost 5 bases, and 10 bases had no gene match. Germline lookup yields CDR1 SGHVS and CDR2 FQNEAQ. The CDR3 loop reads CASSQGGVGSQPQHF. Here the CDR3 DNA reads TGTGCCAGCAGCCAAGGGGGCGTAGGGAGTCAGCCCCAGCATTTT.

V and J are TRBV4-3 and TRBJ1-6; 8 bases are a match to TRBD1. Germline V gene data show CDR1 as LGHNA and CDR2 as YSLEER. The CDR3 loop spans 16 amino acids. With V trimmed by 1 base and J by 3 bases, 2 bases remained unmatched. This CDR3 is CASSQATGGYNSPLHF. The CDR3 DNA sequence: TGCGCCAGCAGCCAAGCAACAGGGGGCTATAATTCACCCCTCCACTTT.

V gene TRBV4-2 combines with J gene TRBJ1-4, with 8 nucleotides matching TRBD1. The CDR3 contains 17 residues. Unmatched junction bases numbered 8, after V lost 0 bases and J lost 5 bases. The germline CDR1 and CDR2 sequences are LGHNA and YNFKEQ. CDR3 DNA sequence: TGTGCCAGCAGCCAAGAGGGTCCGGGACAGGCAAATGAAAAACTGTTTTTT. It yields the protein CASSQEGPGQANEKLFF.

The chain combines TRBV5-8 with TRBJ2-6, with D uncertain. The length of the CDR3 is 16 residues. The V and J ends lost 4 bases and 0 bases respectively, with 11 bases between them. Germline V gives CDR1 SGHTS, CDR2 YDEGEE. CDR3 protein: CASSPDITSGANVLTF. The CDR3 DNA follows: TGTGCCAGCAGCCCAGACATCACCTCTGGGGCCAACGTCCTGACTTTC. Full variable domain (missing parts from reference TRBV5-8 and TRBJ2-6): EAGVTQSPTHLIKTRGQQATLRCSPISGHTSVYWYQQALGLGLQFLLWYDEGEERNRGNFPPRFSGRQFPNYSSELNVNALELEDSALYLCASSPDITSGANVLTFGAGSRLTVL.

This sequence joins TRBV2 and TRBJ2-4, with 10 positions matching TRBD1. The CDR3 covers 18 residues. Germline CDR1 reads SNHLY; CDR2 reads FYNNEI. J was trimmed by 3 bases and V by 2 bases; bases with no gene match: 10. The CDR3 bases are TGTGCCAGCAGTGAACCCCCGGGACAGGGGCTCGGCAAAAACATTCAGTACTTC. Translating it yields CASSEPPGQGLGKNIQYF.

The chain combines TRBV13 with TRBJ1-1; the match to TRBD1 covers 7 bases. There are 16 residues in the CDR3. Germline assignment: CDR1 PRHDT and CDR2 FYEKMQ (reference sequence). Trimming took 2 bases from V and 4 from J; bases not matched to a gene: 10. CDR3 loop: CASSLRTGDIGTEAFF. The CDR3 coding sequence is TGTGCCAGCAGCTTAAGGACAGGAGATATTGGCACTGAAGCTTTCTTT.

The chain is built from TRBV30 and TRBJ2-2, with TRBD2 identical over 7 bases. V shed 2 bases, J shed 5 bases, and the junction held 14 bases outside the gene matches. This CDR3 has 17 amino acids. Germline V gives CDR1 GTSNPN, CDR2 SVGIG (reference sequence). The CDR3 nucleotides read TGTGCCTGGAGTCCCCTTGGAGCTAGCGGTCTTACCGGGGAGCTGTTTTTT. Translated: CAWSPLGASGLTGELFF.

The gene calls are TRBV5-1 and TRBJ2-5; D is unclear. Germline V lookup: CDR1 SGHRS, CDR2 YFSETQ. The V end lost 0 bases, the J end lost 1 base, and 7 bases lay between the germline ends. The CDR3 has 14 residues. CDR3 DNA: TGCGCCAGCAGCTTGGTCTCTAGCCAAGAGACCCAGTACTTC. This encodes CASSLVSSQETQYF.

The rearrangement joins TRBV4-1 to TRBJ2-5; 9 bases map to TRBD2. Germline lookup yields CDR1 MGHRA and CDR2 YSYEKL. The CDR3 has 15 amino acids. V was clipped by 4 bases and J by 5 bases; unmatched bases: 8. CDR3 amino acids: CASSLGAGGPETQYF. Written as DNA, the CDR3 is TGCGCCAGCAGCCTTGGAGCGGGGGGCCCGGAGACCCAGTACTTC.

The rearrangement joins TRBV7-2 to TRBJ2-7, with D perhaps matching TRBD2 (6 bases). The CDR3 contains 14 residues. V was cut by 7 bases and J by 5 bases, with 18 bases left in between. CDR1 and CDR2 (germline): SGHTA, FQGNSA. Here the CDR3 reads CASTWGEAINEQYF. The CDR3, as DNA: TGTGCCAGCACCTGGGGGGAGGCCATCAACGAGCAGTACTTC.

The chain uses TRBV5-1 and TRBJ2-7, with D maybe TRBD1 (6 bases). The CDR3 has 15 amino acids. The germline V and J ends were trimmed by 4 bases and 2 bases, with 16 bases remaining between them. Germline-derived CDR1 and CDR2 are SGHRS and YFSETQ. CDR3 residues: CASSQNGDNTYEQYF. The DNA of the CDR3 is TGCGCCAGCAGCCAAAACGGGGACAATACCTACGAGCAGTACTTC.

Only a few counts were recorded for this clone. The sample carries other DNA sequences with the same CDR3. V usage is TRBV5-6 and J usage is TRBJ2-2; no clear D gene. The CDR3 spans 13 residues. V was shortened by 2 bases and J by 2 bases, with 4 bases between the two germline ends. Per the germline V gene, CDR1 is SGHDT and CDR2 is YYEEEE. CDR3 amino acids: CASSFLNTGELFF. For the CDR3, the DNA is TGTGCCAGCAGCTTCCTTAACACCGGGGAGCTGTTTTTT.

This clone was observed once. This chain links TRBV19 with TRBJ1-1, with 11 bases aligning to TRBD1. The V and J ends lost 6 bases and 0 bases, in that order; junction bases with no gene match: 9. CDR3 length equals 17 residues. Germline V gene sequence: CDR1 LNHDA, CDR2 SQIVND (reference sequence). The CDR3 loop reads CASREGPGQGVNTEAFF. The CDR3 region has the DNA TGTGCCAGTAGAGAAGGCCCGGGACAGGGGGTGAACACTGAAGCTTTCTTT.

CDR3 DNA sequence: TGCGCCAGCAGCAAGACTAGCGGGGGGGAGACCCAGTACTTC. This gives the protein CASSKTSGGETQYF. This sequence joins TRBV5-1 and TRBJ2-5, with 13 nucleotides matching TRBD2. The CDR3 has 14 amino acids. V was pared by 4 bases and J by 5 bases, with 2 bases of the junction left unmatched. Germline-derived CDR1 and CDR2 are SGHRS and YFSETQ.

This clone has only one observation. The chain recombines TRBV13 with TRBJ1-5, with 9 bases identical to TRBD1. The germline V gene encodes CDR1 PRHDT and CDR2 FYEKMQ (reference sequence). The V and J ends lost 4 bases and 2 bases, in that order; junction bases with no gene match: 9. This CDR3 spans 17 amino acids. The CDR3 loop is CASSSGQGNRGNQPQHF. The CDR3 bases are TGTGCCAGCAGCTCCGGACAGGGGAATAGGGGCAATCAGCCCCAGCATTTT.

The rearrangement uses TRBV9 and TRBJ2-1; D is perhaps TRBD2 (6 bases). This CDR3 has 16 amino acids. The V end lost 0 bases, the J end lost 2 bases, and 12 bases lay between the germline ends. Germline CDR1 reads SGDLS; CDR2 reads YYNGEE. The chain's CDR3 is CASSVEGSGPYNEQFF. The CDR3 nucleotides read TGTGCCAGCAGCGTAGAAGGTAGCGGACCCTACAATGAGCAGTTCTTC.

The chain employs TRBV2 and TRBJ1-3; 8 bases are a match to TRBD1. The CDR3 extends over 15 amino acids. CDR1 is SNHLY, CDR2 FYNNEI, per germline. Trimming removed 2 bases from V and 4 bases from J; junction bases left unmatched: 4. The CDR3 is CASSEIRGLGNTIYF. CDR3 DNA sequence: TGTGCCAGCAGTGAAATCAGGGGGCTCGGAAACACCATATATTTT.

A remark on this clone: This sample includes further DNA sequences coding for the same CDR3. The genes are TRBV6-5 and TRBJ2-7; 7 bases match TRBD1. Germline V CDR1 and CDR2: MNHEY, SVGAGI. V shed 5 bases, J shed 4 bases, and the junction held 2 bases outside the gene matches. This CDR3 region has 12 residues. The CDR3 DNA is TGTGCCAGCAGTGAACAGGGGTACGAGCAGTACTTC. Translated, it gives CASSEQGYEQYF.

The genes are TRBV19 and TRBJ1-6, with a possible D match to TRBD1 (6 bases). Germline lookup yields CDR1 LNHDA and CDR2 SQIVND (reference sequence). The CDR3 covers 19 residues. Between the trimmed V and J ends, which lost 3 bases and 0 bases, there was a span of 18 bases. CDR3 nucleotides: TGTGCCAGTAGTATCCCCCGAGGGGGGGGGAGCTCCTATAATTCACCCCTCCACTTT. It is translated as CASSIPRGGGSSYNSPLHF. The full variable domain, rest sourced from reference TRBV19 and TRBJ1-6, is DGGITQSPKYLFRKEGQNVTLSCEQNLNHDAMYWYRQDPGQGLRLIYYSQIVNDFQKGDIAEGYSVSREKKESFPLTVTSAQKNPTAFYLCASSIPRGGGSSYNSPLHFGNGTRLTVT.

The genes are TRBV27 and TRBJ1-1, with D perhaps matching TRBD1 (6 bases). The CDR3 length is 14 residues. Trimming removed 6 bases at V and 1 base at J, with 12 bases between. Per the germline V gene, CDR1 is MNHEY and CDR2 is SMNVEV (reference sequence). CDR3 sequence: CASRPRGENTEAFF. The CDR3 bases are TGTGCCAGCAGACCCAGGGGCGAGAACACTGAAGCTTTCTTT.

The rearrangement uses TRBV15 and TRBJ2-1, with 8 bases fitting TRBD1. Germline-derived CDR1 and CDR2 are LNHNV and YYDKDF (reference sequence). This CDR3 is built from 15 residues. V shed 3 bases and J 4 bases; nucleotides not matched to a gene: 5. CDR3: CATSSRQGSYNEQFF. CDR3 bases: TGTGCCACCAGCAGCAGACAGGGGTCTTACAATGAGCAGTTCTTC. The whole variable domain, filled in from reference TRBV15 and TRBJ2-1, reads DAMVIQNPRYQVTQFGKPVTLSCSQTLNHNVMYWYQQKSSQAPKLLFHYYDKDFNNEADTPDNFQSRRPNTSFCFLDIRSPGLGDTAMYLCATSSRQGSYNEQFFGPGTRLTVL.

This sequence joins TRBV5-1 and TRBJ2-7; no clear D gene. Germline V lookup: CDR1 SGHRS, CDR2 YFSETQ. V dropped 5 bases and J dropped 0 bases, with 6 bases sitting between them. The CDR3 extends over 12 amino acids. The CDR3 nucleotides read TGCGCCAGCAGGGCTGACTCCTACGAGCAGTACTTC. This translates into CASRADSYEQYF. Based on the CDR3 plus reference TRBV5-1 and TRBJ2-7, the full variable domain is KAGVTQTPRYLIKTRGQQVTLSCSPISGHRSVSWYQQTPGQGLQFLFEYFSETQRNKGNFPGRFSGRQFSNSRSEMNVSTLELGDSALYLCASRADSYEQYFGPGTRLTVT.

The chain couples TRBV27 to TRBJ1-2, with 8 bases that match TRBD1. The J segment lost 5 bases and the V segment lost 6 bases, leaving 14 bases of the junction unmatched. This CDR3 has 16 residues. Looked up from germline, CDR1 is MNHEY and CDR2 is SMNVEV (reference sequence). Written as DNA, the CDR3 is TGTGCCAGCAGAGTTTTTGGGGGGACAGGTCGGTATGGCTACACCTTC. Translating it yields CASRVFGGTGRYGYTF.

The rearrangement uses TRBV19 and TRBJ2-3, with TRBD2 identical over 9 bases. The CDR3 runs to 16 residues. CDR1 and CDR2 from the germline V gene are LNHDA and SQIVND (reference sequence). Losses at the gene ends were 6 bases for V and 2 bases for J; bases not matched to a gene: 9. CDR3 loop: CASRNQAGGPTDTQYF. As DNA, the CDR3 is TGTGCCAGTAGAAACCAAGCGGGGGGACCCACAGATACGCAGTATTTT.

The chain uses TRBV7-9 and TRBJ2-7, with 9 bases matching TRBD2. The germline V gene encodes CDR1 SEHNR and CDR2 FQNEAQ (reference sequence). There are 14 residues in the CDR3. Trimming cost V 5 bases and J 6 bases; bases outside gene matches: 8. The CDR3 DNA follows: TGTGCCAGCAGCCGTGGCGGGGGGGCTGGCGAGCAGTACTTC. Its protein product is CASSRGGGAGEQYF.